This is a list of T cell receptor beta chains from one sample in a study of shared clonotypes between healthy human individuals. The table came from immunoSEQ multiplex PCR; TCRdb's copy has only in-frame clones and leaves some out. The sample includes hundreds of thousands of clones, about 91% of them seen just once. The sample consisted of naive CD8+ T cells sorted from blood. The receptor set was obtained from a man aged 25 to 40 in good health. CDR3s include the opening cysteine and the closing phenylalanine or tryptophan. The D gene is left open where the match is weak. Size is omitted from some rows. Given values are once, few, many or a class for expanded clones.

TRBV11-3	TRBD1	-	TRBJ1-5	TGTGCCAGCAGCCTTCGAGGGGGGACAGATAGCAATCAGCCCCAGCATTTT	CASSLRGGTDSNQPQHF
TRBV6-5	-	-	TRBJ2-2	TGTGCCAGCAGTTTTGTGAGCGGGGAGCTGTTTTTT	CASSFVSGELFF
TRBV5-4	-	-	TRBJ1-2	TGTGCCAGCAGTCGACCACCGGGAGAAACTAACTATGGCTACACCTTC	CASSRPPGETNYGYTF
TRBV5-6	TRBD2	-	TRBJ2-1	TGTGCCAGCAGCTTGGGGATAGCGGGAGGATTTGGCTACAATGAGCAGTTCTTC	CASSLGIAGGFGYNEQFF
TRBV29-1	-	-	TRBJ2-1	TGCAGCGTTGAACGCGGTATGAAGTCCTACAATGAGCAGTTCTTC	CSVERGMKSYNEQFF
TRBV11-3	-	-	TRBJ2-2	TGTGCCAGCAGCTTAAATATGGACAGCTACACCGGGGAGCTGTTTTTT	CASSLNMDSYTGELFF
TRBV2	TRBD2	-	TRBJ2-5	TGTGCGCAGCGGGAGGGGGTGTCGACCCAGTACTTC	CAQREGVSTQYF
TRBV7-3	TRBD1	-	TRBJ2-1	TGTGCCAGCAGCTTCAGAGGACAGGGCGGCGAGCAGTTCTTC	CASSFRGQGGEQFF
TRBV2	-	-	TRBJ2-5	TGTGCCAGCGTCTCAACAGTCCAAGAGACCCAGTACTTC	CASVSTVQETQYF
TRBV27	TRBD1	-	TRBJ1-1	TGTGCCAGCAGTTCGTCGGACAGGGTGAACACTGAAGCTTTCTTT	CASSSSDRVNTEAFF
TRBV29-1	-	-	TRBJ2-1	TGCAGCGTTGAACTAGGAGATAACAATGAGCAGTTCTTC	CSVELGDNNEQFF
TRBV7-9	TRBD2	-	TRBJ2-7	TGTGCCAGCAGCTCCCCAGGGCGGGAGGGGTACGAGCAGTACTTC	CASSSPGREGYEQYF
TRBV15	-	once	TRBJ1-1	TGTGCCATCAGGGGACGGAAGAACACTGAAGCTTTCTTT	CAIRGRKNTEAFF
TRBV15	TRBD1	-	TRBJ2-7	TGTGCCACCAGCGACCGGGACAGGGACTACGAGCAGTACTTC	CATSDRDRDYEQYF
TRBV6-6	-	-	TRBJ2-7	TGTGCCAGCAGCCTTGAGGGTACCTACTACGAGCAGTACTTC	CASSLEGTYYEQYF
TRBV27	TRBD2	-	TRBJ2-3	TGTGCCAGCAGTTTGCTGCGGGAGAGGGCAGATACGCAGTATTTT	CASSLLRERADTQYF
TRBV27	-	few	TRBJ2-1	TGTGCCAGCAGCAAAGGACACAGCTCCTACAATGAGCAGTTCTTC	CASSKGHSSYNEQFF
TRBV5-1	-	-	TRBJ2-4	TGCGCCAGCAGCTTGGTGGGGGGTGAAAACATTCAGTACTTC	CASSLVGGENIQYF
TRBV27	-	-	TRBJ1-5	TGTGCCAGCAGTTTCGGTGTAGGGGGGGAAGGACAGCCCCAGCATTTT	CASSFGVGGEGQPQHF
TRBV7-9	TRBD1	-	TRBJ2-7	TGTGCCAGCAGCTTTGGACAGGAGGAGCAGTACTTC	CASSFGQEEQYF
TRBV4-2	-	-	TRBJ1-1	TGTGCCAGCAGCCAAGATGGCAGGGGCACTGAAGCTTTCTTT	CASSQDGRGTEAFF
TRBV29-1	-	-	TRBJ2-1	TGCAGCGTTGAAGATCTTTGGCTTGGGACATACCTATACAATGAGCAGTTCTTC	CSVEDLWLGTYLYNEQFF
TRBV19	TRBD2	-	TRBJ2-3	TGTGCCAGTAGTCTCGGGCTAGCGGGAGGCGCAGATACGCAGTATTTT	CASSLGLAGGADTQYF
TRBV11-2	-	-	TRBJ2-7	TGTGCCAGCAGCACACTAAGGACCCACGAGCAGTACTTC	CASSTLRTHEQYF
TRBV4-1	-	-	TRBJ1-2	TGCGCCAGCAGCCAAGTTCAAGACAGATTTTCCGGCTACACCTTC	CASSQVQDRFSGYTF
TRBV27	-	-	TRBJ2-7	TGTGCCAGCAGTTTGATGGGGGCGGTGGACGAGCAGTACTTC	CASSLMGAVDEQYF
TRBV11-2	-	-	TRBJ1-3	TGTGCCAGCAGCTTAAGGGGTGACACCATATATTTT	CASSLRGDTIYF
TRBV5-4	-	-	TRBJ1-1	TGTGCCAGCAGCTTGGGGGAAGATTTAGGGGCCCCGAACACTGAAGCTTTCTTT	CASSLGEDLGAPNTEAFF
TRBV5-5	-	-	TRBJ1-2	TGTGCCAGCAGCTTGGCCGGGGGAGGCTACACCTTC	CASSLAGGGYTF
TRBV27	TRBD1	-	TRBJ1-1	TGTGCCAGCAGTTTGAACCCGACAGGGCGAGCAGCTTTCTTT	CASSLNPTGRAAFF
TRBV9	TRBD2	-	TRBJ2-7	TGTGCCAGCAGCGTAGTGTCTGACCTAGCGGGAGGACACGAGCAGTACTTC	CASSVVSDLAGGHEQYF
TRBV19	-	-	TRBJ2-7	TGTGCCAGTAGTATGGTTGGAAACTCCTACGAGCAGTACTTC	CASSMVGNSYEQYF
TRBV7-8	-	-	TRBJ2-1	TGTGCCAGCAGCTTAGCGGGAGACTACAATGAGCAGTTCTTC	CASSLAGDYNEQFF
TRBV28	-	-	TRBJ1-2	TGTGCCAGCAGTTTAATGACTGGTGGTGGCTACACCTTC	CASSLMTGGGYTF
TRBV4-1	-	-	TRBJ1-1	TGCGCCAGCAGCCAATCCCGGATGGAATATCGCACTGAAGCTTTCTTT	CASSQSRMEYRTEAFF
TRBV5-8	-	-	TRBJ2-7	TGTGCCAGCGGGGGCCACACGTCCTACGAGCAGTACTTC	CASGGHTSYEQYF
TRBV30	-	-	TRBJ2-1	TGTGCCTCGAGCGACTCCTACAATGAGCAGTTCTTC	CASSDSYNEQFF
TRBV28	TRBD1	-	TRBJ2-1	TGTGCCAGCAGTTTGGATAGGACAGGGGTCACCGGATTTTACAATGAGCAGTTCTTC	CASSLDRTGVTGFYNEQFF
TRBV19	TRBD2	-	TRBJ2-3	TGTGCCAGTAGTTCCAGCAAAGGACTAGCGGAAAGGACAGATACGCAGTATTTT	CASSSSKGLAERTDTQYF
TRBV15	-	-	TRBJ2-7	TGTGCCACCAGCAACTCAGGGGTTACCTACGAGCAGTACTTC	CATSNSGVTYEQYF
TRBV7-9	-	-	TRBJ1-2	TGTGCCAGCAGCTTAGAGGGGTTTCAGACCTCGGCTAACTATGGCTACACCTTC	CASSLEGFQTSANYGYTF
TRBV29-1	-	few	TRBJ1-1	TGCAGCGTTGAGGGTAGGACTGAAGCTTTCTTT	CSVEGRTEAFF
TRBV29-1	-	-	TRBJ2-2	TGCAGCGTTGAGGGCGGGGAGAGCGTCACCGGGGAGCTGTTTTTT	CSVEGGESVTGELFF
TRBV20-1	-	-	TRBJ2-1	TGCAGTGCTAGACATGGGTCAGAGCAGTTCTTC	CSARHGSEQFF
TRBV5-4	TRBD1	-	TRBJ2-7	TGTGCCAGCAGCGCAGGACAGGCGGCCTACGAGCAGTACTTC	CASSAGQAAYEQYF
TRBV10-2	-	-	TRBJ2-7	TGCGCCAGCAGTGAGACCCAGCCTACCTACGAGCAGTACTTC	CASSETQPTYEQYF
TRBV4-3	-	-	TRBJ2-1	TGCGCCAGCAGCCAAGATTCGACTATCGGCTCCTACAATGAGCAGTTCTTC	CASSQDSTIGSYNEQFF
TRBV27	TRBD1	-	TRBJ2-3	TGTGCCAGCAGCCCGGGACAGAGTTTTTACACAGATACGCAGTATTTT	CASSPGQSFYTDTQYF